Given below is one T cell receptor beta chain in context. This record comes from a study of blood T cell repertoires in COVID-19. On the study more broadly: Donors in the United States, Italy and Spain gave samples during acute or convalescent COVID-19.

Authors' analysis steps: Amplifying reference gene primers gave estimates of nucleated cell counts. Generated by immunoSEQ multiplex PCR, the TCRdb table keeps only in-frame clones and is missing some. The DNA gave D and trimming, while V, J and clone size come from that table. The table lists about 36,000 clones, around nine tenths of them singletons. Sequenced: peripheral blood. The receptor's source is a human donor in a cohort sampled during active COVID-19.

CDR3 amino acids: CASSEGDRWDETQYF. CDR3 sequence (DNA): TGTGCCAGCAGTGAAGGGGACAGGTGGGATGAGACCCAGTACTTC. The chain couples TRBV6-1 to TRBJ2-5; 8 nucleotides agree with TRBD1. Looked up from germline, CDR1 is MNHNS and CDR2 is SASEGT. This CDR3 region has 15 residues. V dropped 1 base and J dropped 5; count of bases not matched to a gene: 6.